This T cell receptor beta chain came from a study of Graves' ophthalmopathy and Graves' hyperthyroidism. General study findings and limits: Blood was where most expanded thyroid clonotypes above 0.001 frequency also turned up.

The length of the CDR3 is 13 residues. V was pared by 6 bases and J by 5 bases, with 12 bases between. Germline CDR1 ENHRY, CDR2 SYGVKD. This clonotype was observed a few times. Its specificity is unknown. The sequenced template was RNA, covering the TCR beta CDR3 region. First-round RT-PCR with HTBI primers preceded a second-round multiplex PCR. TCRdb called the multiplex PCR reads again in MiXCR, with one record for every CDR3 protein. Of roughly 600,000 distinct CDR3 sequences in the sample, less than 45% are singletons; the top ten hold over 3.5%. The sequence came from an adult man with Graves' hyperthyroidism. Sequenced material: peripheral blood or thyroid tissue (not recorded which). The chain joins TRBV10-3 to TRBJ2-3, with D possibly being TRBD1 or TRBD2 (7 bases each). CDR3: CAISSRGGDTQYF. The CDR3 nucleotides read TGTGCCATCAGCTCCAGGGGGGGAGATACGCAGTATTTT.